This record looks at one TCR beta chain sequence and its context. No antigen is known for it. This entry is derived from a study of graft-versus-host responses after intestinal transplantation. The table came from immunoSEQ multiplex PCR; TCRdb's copy has only in-frame clones and leaves some out. Here the sample spans tens of thousands of clones, 90% to 95% being singletons. Trimming removed 5 bases from V and 2 bases from J, with 22 bases in between. Germline CDR1 is LNHDA and CDR2 is SQIVND (reference sequence). The CDR3 covers 17 residues. This clonotype was obtained from a human donor who received an intestinal transplant. The chain uses TRBV19 and TRBJ2-7, with D maybe TRBD1 (7 bases). The material was unstimulated CD4+ T cells sorted from spleen or lymph node cells, obtained before intestinal transplant. CDR3 sequence reads: CASSGSPGRGAAYEQYF. The DNA of the CDR3 is TGTGCCAGTAGTGGGAGTCCGGGCAGGGGGGCCGCCTACGAGCAGTACTTC. Using reference TRBV19 and TRBJ2-7 for the parts outside the CDR3, the full variable domain is DGGITQSPKYLFRKEGQNVTLSCEQNLNHDAMYWYRQDPGQGLRLIYYSQIVNDFQKGDIAEGYSVSREKKESFPLTVTSAQKNPTAFYLCASSGSPGRGAAYEQYFGPGTRLTVT.